Below, 16 T cell receptor beta chains from the same sample are listed, as sequenced in a study of cytomegalovirus exposure and HLA in healthy donors. Profiled with immunoSEQ multiplex PCR; TCRdb holds only in-frame clones, not every one. The sample lists some 250,000 clones, 90% occurring once. The sequenced sample consisted of PBMCs. The receptor source for this set is a woman aged 18-29 years in good health and CMV-seronegative.

The chain employs TRBV18 and TRBJ1-5; TRBD1 might be the D (6 bases). Trimming removed 3 bases from V and 6 bases from J, with 15 bases in between. The CDR3 is made up of 15 amino acids. Germline-derived CDR1 and CDR2 are KGHSH and LQKENI. The CDR3 DNA reads as TGTGCCAGCTCACCCTCGGCAGGGGCAATTCAGCCCCAGCATTTT. Translation: CASSPSAGAIQPQHF.

V and J are TRBV6-5 and TRBJ1-3; tentatively, D is TRBD1 (5 bases). The length of the CDR3 is 15 residues. V gave up 0 bases and J gave up 4 bases, with 10 bases separating them. Germline V lookup: CDR1 MNHEY, CDR2 SVGAGI. The CDR3 sequence is CASSYSGAAGNTIYF. DNA for the CDR3: TGTGCCAGCAGTTACTCTGGGGCAGCGGGAAACACCATATATTTT.

The rearrangement joins TRBV5-4 to TRBJ1-1; D not certain. Germline V gene data show CDR1 as SGHNT and CDR2 as YYREEE (reference sequence). The V and J ends lost 4 bases and 1 base respectively, with 11 bases between them. This CDR3 comprises 14 residues. CDR3 sequence reads: CASSASQANTEAFF. In DNA, the CDR3 is TGTGCCAGCAGCGCGAGTCAGGCGAACACTGAAGCTTTCTTT. The complete variable domain, with remaining parts taken from reference TRBV5-4 and TRBJ1-1, reads ETGVTQSPTHLIKTRGQQVTLRCSSQSGHNTVSWYQQALGQGPQFIFQYYREEENGRGNFPPRFSGLQFPNYSSELNVNALELDDSALYLCASSASQANTEAFFGQGTRLTVV.

This chain joins TRBV5-5 and TRBJ2-2; TRBD2 might be the D (6 bases). CDR1 is SGHKS and CDR2 is YYEKEE in the germline V gene (reference sequence). Trimming stripped 5 bases from V and 4 bases from J, with 12 bases between. The CDR3 contains 14 residues. The CDR3 loop reads CASSPREVTGELFF. In DNA form, the CDR3 reads TGTGCCAGCAGTCCCAGGGAGGTCACCGGGGAGCTGTTTTTT.

This chain joins TRBV27 and TRBJ1-2; D is perhaps TRBD1 (6 bases). Trimming left V 5 bases short and J 6 bases short, with 22 bases between. The germline gives CDR1 MNHEY, CDR2 SMNVEV (reference sequence). CDR3 length: 16 amino acids. The CDR3 reads CASSPRYGGGKDGYTF. DNA of the CDR3: TGTGCCAGCAGTCCTCGGTATGGGGGCGGTAAGGATGGCTACACCTTC.

The V gene is TRBV10-2, the J gene TRBJ2-7, with 9 nucleotides matching TRBD1. CDR3 length: 14 amino acids. Germline V gene lookup returns CDR1 WSHSY and CDR2 SAAADI. Trimming at V came to 8 bases and at J to 4 bases, leaving 9 bases not matched to a gene. The CDR3 DNA reads as TGCGCCAGCGGACGGACAGGGGCTCGGTACGAGCAGTACTTC. This sequence encodes CASGRTGARYEQYF.

V usage is TRBV5-1 and J usage is TRBJ2-7; the D gene is possibly TRBD1 (6 bases). The V gene lost 0 bases and the J gene lost 0 bases, with 19 bases spanning the gap. The CDR3 sequence is 18 residues long. The germline gives CDR1 SGHRS, CDR2 YFSETQ. The chain's CDR3 is CASSLVSGEKLNSYEQYV. CDR3 bases: TGCGCCAGCAGCTTGGTTTCAGGGGAGAAACTTAACTCCTACGAGCAGTACGTC.

V gene TRBV27 combines with J gene TRBJ2-5; perhaps TRBD2 as D (5 bases). Trimming stripped 5 bases from V and 1 base from J, with 20 bases between. Germline CDR1 MNHEY, CDR2 SMNVEV (reference sequence). The CDR3 consists of 17 residues. The DNA for the CDR3 is TGTGCCAGCAGTCCCGGGGTAGCTGGGATCTTCCAAGAGACCCAGTACTTC. Protein product: CASSPGVAGIFQETQYF.

This chain uses TRBV7-9 with TRBJ1-2, with a weak D call TRBD1 (6 bases). V was shortened by 1 base and J by 8 bases, with 14 bases between the two germline ends. Looked up from germline, CDR1 is SEHNR and CDR2 is FQNEAQ (reference sequence). The CDR3 contains 14 residues. CDR3 coding DNA: TGTGCCAGCAGCTTAGTTCAGGGGATGGAAGGCTACACCTTC. Its protein is CASSLVQGMEGYTF.

The rearrangement links TRBV6-1 to TRBJ1-1, with TRBD1 matching 7 bases. CDR3 length equals 12 residues. Germline values: CDR1 MNHNS, CDR2 SASEGT. V gave up 6 bases and J gave up 5 bases; unmatched junction bases: 3. CDR3 protein: CASRHRGTEAFF. The DNA of the CDR3 is TGTGCCAGCAGACACAGGGGTACTGAAGCTTTCTTT.

The CDR3 region is CASSLAGQNTEAFF. The CDR3 DNA follows: TGTGCCAGCAGCTTGGCAGGGCAGAACACTGAAGCTTTCTTT. The chain uses TRBV7-8 and TRBJ1-1, with D maybe TRBD1 (5 bases). Per germline, CDR1 SGHVS and CDR2 FQNEAQ. This CDR3 region has 14 residues. V lost 3 bases, J lost 1 base, and 9 bases lay in between.

This chain joins TRBV28 and TRBJ2-1; perhaps TRBD2 as D (5 bases). The CDR3 is 11 residues long. V lost 5 bases and J lost 9, with 8 bases in between. Germline V gene lookup returns CDR1 MDHEN and CDR2 SYDVKM. The DNA for the CDR3 is TGTGCCAGCAGTGGGAGCCGTGAGCAGTTCTTC. Protein: CASSGSREQFF.

The CDR3 spells CASTPDSSYGYTF. CDR3 DNA sequence: TGTGCCAGCACTCCCGACAGCTCCTATGGCTACACCTTC. This chain links TRBV9 with TRBJ1-2; a weak D match, TRBD1 (5 bases). The length of the CDR3 is 13 residues. CDR1 SGDLS and CDR2 YYNGEE come from the germline V gene. Trimming stripped 6 bases from V and 4 bases from J, with 13 bases between.

V usage is TRBV28 and J usage is TRBJ1-1, with D perhaps matching TRBD1 (6 bases). CDR1 is MDHEN and CDR2 is SYDVKM in the germline V gene. V lost 1 base to trimming and J lost 4 bases, with 13 bases between them. This CDR3 contains 15 residues. This CDR3 is CASSLLVIGGTEAFF. CDR3 coding DNA: TGTGCCAGCAGTTTATTGGTCATAGGGGGCACTGAAGCTTTCTTT.

The chain combines TRBV4-2 with TRBJ2-1; D may be TRBD2 (6 bases). CDR3 length: 17 residues. Germline V gives CDR1 LGHNA, CDR2 YNFKEQ. V lost 3 bases, J lost 0 bases, and 15 bases lay in between. The CDR3 loop reads CASSHPGLAASYNEQFF. The CDR3 DNA is TGTGCCAGCAGCCATCCCGGATTAGCGGCCTCCTACAATGAGCAGTTCTTC.

This sequence joins TRBV7-8 and TRBJ2-2, with D possibly matching TRBD2 (6 bases). Trimming pared 11 bases from V and 3 bases from J, leaving 13 bases between. Germline CDR1 SGHVS, CDR2 FQNEAQ. The CDR3 sequence is 13 residues long. In DNA, the CDR3 is TGTGCCTTCTCGGAGGGTGACACCGGGGAGCTGTTTTTT. Translating it yields CAFSEGDTGELFF.